The 12 T cell receptor beta chains below all came from one sample that was sequenced in a study of T-cell reconstitution after alpha-beta-depleted transplantation in children. For TCRbeta, the library was prepared with unique molecular identifiers. TCRdb passed the PCR reads through MiXCR, listing each CDR3 protein once. In the table there are hundreds of thousands of distinct CDR3 sequences, approximately 22% of which are singletons. Here the sequenced sample was PBMCs, mostly from graft donor cells, taken 360 days after TCRalphabeta/CD19-depleted stem cell transplant. The receptors stem from a boy under two years old who had a stem cell transplant for acute myeloid leukemia, so the T cells may come from the graft donor.

The chain employs TRBV20-1 and TRBJ1-6; the D is unclear. The germline V gene has CDR1 DFQATT and CDR2 SNEGSKA (reference sequence). The CDR3 has 13 residues. V was shortened by 5 bases and J by 8 bases, with 13 bases between the two germline ends. CDR3 in DNA: TGCAGTGCTGGAAGGGCTTTGGATTCACCCCTCCACTTT. It codes for CSAGRALDSPLHF.

This clonotype was detected many times. The chain carries TRBV12-3 or TRBV12-4 and TRBJ2-1; TRBD1 matches at 8 bases. Trimming removed 1 base from V and 4 bases from J; junction bases left unmatched: 0. This CDR3 comprises 14 residues. Here the CDR3 reads CASSLGTGYNEQFF. The CDR3 region has the DNA TGTGCCAGCAGTTTAGGGACAGGGTACAATGAGCAGTTCTTC.

The sample holds a few counts of this clonotype. The chain recombines TRBV10-2 with TRBJ1-5; TRBD1 might be the D (5 bases). V was trimmed by 7 bases and J by 0 bases, leaving 13 bases between them. Germline V CDR1 and CDR2: WSHSY, SAAADI. The CDR3 extends over 15 amino acids. CDR3 nucleotide sequence: TGCGCCAGCAATCGGGACTTCAATAGCAATCAGCCCCAGCATTTT. Protein product: CASNRDFNSNQPQHF.

V is TRBV7-9 and J is TRBJ1-2; no firm D call. The germline CDR1 and CDR2 sequences are SEHNR and FQNEAQ (reference sequence). V lost 3 bases and J 6 bases, leaving 8 bases between the germline ends. There are 12 residues in the CDR3. CDR3: CASSFDSDGYTF. The CDR3 DNA reads as TGTGCCAGCAGCTTTGACTCAGATGGCTACACCTTC.

The sample holds a few counts of this clonotype. The chain combines TRBV11-2 with TRBJ2-5, with D uncertain. The CDR3 spans 15 residues. V shed 0 bases and J shed 5 bases, with 13 bases lying between them. CDR1 is SGHAT and CDR2 is FQNNGV in the germline V gene. The CDR3 is CASSLDGRKGETQYF. DNA for the CDR3: TGTGCCAGCAGCTTAGATGGACGGAAAGGGGAGACCCAGTACTTC.

The chain combines TRBV6-1 with TRBJ2-7; the D gene is possibly TRBD1 (5 bases). Trimming cost V 6 bases and J 1 base, with 13 bases left between them. The CDR3 length is 14 residues. Germline loops: CDR1 MNHNS, CDR2 SASEGT. CDR3 amino acids: CASSRAQGSYEQYV. In DNA, the CDR3 is TGTGCCAGCAGCCGCGCCCAGGGTTCCTACGAGCAGTACGTC.

This clonotype was counted at least ten times. The genes are TRBV20-1 and TRBJ2-4; maybe TRBD1 (6 bases). Trimming took off 7 bases at V and 0 bases at J, with 10 bases between the two ends. CDR1 DFQATT and CDR2 SNEGSKA come from the germline V gene (reference sequence). This CDR3 comprises 13 residues. Written as DNA, the CDR3 is TGCAGTGATTACAGGGAAGCCAAAAACATTCAGTACTTC. It is translated as CSDYREAKNIQYF.

In nucleotides, the CDR3 is TGTGCCAGCAGCCCAGGGGTTGCAGGGACCTACGAGCAGTACGTC. As protein: CASSPGVAGTYEQYV. The rearrangement links TRBV5-5 to TRBJ2-7; weak D call: TRBD1 (6 bases). Germline V gives CDR1 SGHKS, CDR2 YYEKEE (reference sequence). V lost 4 bases to trimming and J lost 2 bases, with 16 bases between them. CDR3 length: 15 amino acids.

This clonotype was seen at least ten times. The chain is built from TRBV29-1 and TRBJ2-5; D unclear. Germline CDR1 is SQVTM and CDR2 is ANQGSEA. Trimming left V 4 bases short and J 3 bases short, with 9 bases between. CDR3 length: 12 amino acids. The CDR3 nucleotides read TGCAGCGTTGGGGTCAGAAAAGAGACCCAGTACTTC. It is translated as CSVGVRKETQYF.

The chain couples TRBV12-3 or TRBV12-4 to TRBJ2-2; maybe TRBD1 (6 bases). V lost 7 bases, J lost 5 bases, and 14 bases lay in between. This CDR3 has 14 residues. CDR3 DNA: TGTGCCAGCACAGGGGCCGTATGGACCGGGGAGCTGTTTTTT. This sequence encodes CASTGAVWTGELFF.

Comments on this clonotype: One end of the junction does not line up with germline, which may come from a read error. The rearrangement uses TRBV20-1 and TRBJ2-7, with 9 positions matching TRBD1. The V gene's germline CDR1 is DFQATT and CDR2 SNEGSKA (reference sequence). There are 15 residues in the CDR3. In DNA, the CDR3 is TGCAATGCTGACCCTGGGACAGGGAAAGGTTACGAGCAGTACTTC. It yields the protein CNADPGTGKGYEQYF.

This sequence joins TRBV6-5 and TRBJ2-3; 8 nucleotides match TRBD2. CDR3 length equals 16 residues. The germline gives CDR1 MNHEY, CDR2 SVGAGI. Losses at the gene ends were 2 bases for V and 2 bases for J; bases not matched to a gene: 6. This CDR3 is CASSYGRGAYTDTQYF. The CDR3 region has the DNA TGTGCCAGCAGTTACGGGCGGGGGGCCTACACAGATACGCAGTATTTT.